Below, 31 T cell receptor beta chains from the same sample are listed, as sequenced in a study of neurological immune-mediated disorders. One entry per CDR3 protein, called by TCRdb with MiXCR from the 5' RACE reads. The sample includes tens of thousands of distinct CDR3 sequences, just under 4% of them seen just once. Input material: CD4+ T cells from blood. All receptors derive from a woman in her 40s with multiple sclerosis.

There are many counts of this clonotype. The chain carries TRBV7-2 and TRBJ1-1, with D possibly TRBD1 on 5 matching bases. This CDR3 is 15 amino acids long. Germline CDR1 and CDR2: SGHTA and FQGNSA. Trimming left V 5 bases short and J 4 bases short, with 17 bases between. CDR3: CASSDTGEPITEAFF. The CDR3 DNA follows: TGTGCCAGCAGCGATACAGGAGAACCAATCACTGAAGCTTTCTTT.

Ten or more counts support this clonotype. V and J are TRBV7-3 and TRBJ2-6; D gene uncertain. Trimming cost V 4 bases and J 2 bases, with 9 bases left between them. The CDR3 has 15 amino acids. From germline, CDR1 is SGHTA and CDR2 FQGTGA. CDR3 sequence: CASSSSFPGANVLTF. The CDR3 DNA is TGTGCCAGCAGCTCCTCCTTCCCTGGGGCCAACGTCCTGACTTTC.

This clonotype has ten or more counts. V usage is TRBV27 and J usage is TRBJ1-5; D is unresolved. Trimming shortened V by 1 base and J by 4 bases, and 14 bases separated the two germline ends. Germline CDR1 MNHEY, CDR2 SMNVEV (reference sequence). This CDR3 has 16 residues. CDR3 in amino acids: CASSLYPPAGNQPQHF. CDR3 DNA sequence: TGTGCCAGCAGTTTATACCCCCCCGCAGGAAATCAGCCCCAGCATTTT.

This clonotype showed up many times. In DNA, the CDR3 is TGTGCCACCAGTGACGCATCAGGAGGTACTGAAGCTTTCTTT. This encodes CATSDASGGTEAFF. This chain joins TRBV24-1 and TRBJ1-1, with D unclear. CDR1 is KGHDR and CDR2 is SFDVKD in the germline V gene. Between the trimmed V and J ends, which lost 4 bases and 5 bases, there was a span of 13 bases. This CDR3 is built from 14 residues.

This clonotype was observed at least ten times. This sequence joins TRBV24-1 and TRBJ2-1; D is unresolved. The CDR3 is 11 amino acids. Looked up from germline, CDR1 is KGHDR and CDR2 is SFDVKD. V was pared by 6 bases and J by 7 bases, with 6 bases between. CDR3 loop: CATSWGNEQFF. CDR3 coding DNA: TGTGCCACCAGTTGGGGTAATGAGCAGTTCTTC.

This clonotype was observed at least ten times. J is TRBJ1-1 and V is TRBV5-1, with D perhaps TRBD1 (6 bases). Trimming removed 0 bases from V and 2 bases from J, with 11 bases in between. Looked up from germline, CDR1 is SGHRS and CDR2 is YFSETQ. The CDR3 spans 15 residues. CDR3 loop: CASSLGAGDNTEAFF. CDR3 bases: TGCGCCAGCAGCTTGGGGGCAGGGGACAACACTGAAGCTTTCTTT.

The chain carries TRBV2 and TRBJ2-1, with 8 bases matching TRBD2. The CDR3 loop spans 14 amino acids. Germline trimming cut 7 bases from V and 8 bases from J; bases unmatched to any gene: 10. Germline V gene lookup returns CDR1 SNHLY and CDR2 FYNNEI. The CDR3 sequence: CASTPSGGQDEQFF. Written as DNA, the CDR3 is TGTGCCAGCACTCCCAGCGGGGGTCAGGATGAGCAGTTCTTC.

In this sample, this clonotype turned up many times. This chain connects TRBV7-9 to TRBJ1-2; D remains ambiguous. Between the trimmed V and J ends, which lost 1 base and 7 bases, there was a span of 7 bases. Germline values: CDR1 SEHNR, CDR2 FQNEAQ (reference sequence). There are 12 residues in the CDR3. The CDR3 DNA follows: TGTGCCAGCAGCTTAGTTGAGACTGGCTACACCTTC. This gives the protein CASSLVETGYTF.

This clonotype was detected ten times or more. V and J are TRBV3-1 and TRBJ2-1; no clear D gene. V dropped 3 bases and J dropped 7 bases, with 4 bases sitting between them. The CDR3 is 11 amino acids. The germline gives CDR1 LGHDT, CDR2 YNNKEL (reference sequence). The CDR3 region has the DNA TGTGCCAGCAGCCATCAGAATGAGCAGTTCTTC. Protein: CASSHQNEQFF.

This clonotype was seen ten or more times. The CDR3 region has the DNA TGTGCCAGCAGCACCAGCGACAGGGGGCTACGCTATGGCTACACCTTC. Amino acids: CASSTSDRGLRYGYTF. The chain joins TRBV5-6 to TRBJ1-2; 10 bases agree with TRBD1. Germline CDR1 is SGHDT and CDR2 is YYEEEE. The CDR3 totals 16 residues. J lost 4 bases, V lost 4 bases, and 10 bases had no gene match.

There are many counts of this clonotype. Here the CDR3 reads CASTDRLNTGELFF. CDR3 bases: TGCGCCAGTACGGACAGGCTGAACACCGGGGAGCTGTTTTTT. The chain has TRBV4-1 and TRBJ2-2; 7 bases match TRBD1. In germline, CDR1 is MGHRA, CDR2 YSYEKL. V trimming: 9 bases; J trimming: 1 base; junction bases outside the gene matches: 5. This CDR3 has 14 residues.

This clonotype was counted at least ten times. The chain couples TRBV2 to TRBJ2-5, with a weak D call TRBD2 (5 bases). The CDR3 consists of 11 residues. The V end lost 4 bases, the J end lost 6 bases, and 6 bases lay between the germline ends. CDR1 is SNHLY and CDR2 is FYNNEI in the germline V gene. CDR3 in amino acids: CASSAGKTQYF. Here the CDR3 DNA reads TGTGCCAGCAGTGCGGGGAAGACCCAGTACTTC.

This clonotype has at least ten counts. The gene calls are TRBV18 and TRBJ1-2; weak D call: TRBD1 (6 bases). CDR3 size: 13 residues. Trimming removed 3 bases at V and 7 bases at J, with 12 bases between. The germline V gene encodes CDR1 KGHSH and CDR2 LQKENI. For the CDR3, the DNA is TGTGCCAGCTCACCCCAGACAGGTTCTGGCTACACCTTC. This translates into CASSPQTGSGYTF.

In its sample, this clonotype was seen many times. The chain uses TRBV5-1 and TRBJ2-1, with 7 nucleotides matching TRBD2. Germline V gene lookup returns CDR1 SGHRS and CDR2 YFSETQ. Trimming removed 0 bases from V and 2 bases from J; junction bases left unmatched: 2. This CDR3 has 15 amino acids. CDR3 in amino acids: CASSLDSGTYNEQFF. The CDR3 DNA is TGCGCCAGCAGCTTGGACAGCGGGACCTACAATGAGCAGTTCTTC.

This clonotype was seen at least ten times. V and J are TRBV24-1 and TRBJ1-2; 7 positions match TRBD1. Trimming took 3 bases from V and 4 from J; bases not matched to a gene: 7. Germline values: CDR1 KGHDR, CDR2 SFDVKD. The CDR3 runs to 15 residues. This CDR3 reads CATSDPTGSGYGYTF. The CDR3 bases are TGTGCCACCAGTGATCCGACAGGGTCGGGCTATGGCTACACCTTC.

Ten or more counts support this clonotype. V gene TRBV6-5 combines with J gene TRBJ2-7; 9 nucleotides line up with TRBD2. The V gene's germline CDR1 is MNHEY and CDR2 SVGAGI. With V trimmed by 3 bases and J by 9 bases, 18 bases remained unmatched. The CDR3 consists of 17 residues. CDR3 DNA: TGTGCCAGCAGTTATGCCCCCCCGGGACTAGCTTCCCTAGCGCAGTACTTC. As protein: CASSYAPPGLASLAQYF.

This clonotype was seen ten or more times. V and J are TRBV29-1 and TRBJ2-7; TRBD1 agrees at 8 bases. V was clipped by 6 bases and J by 2 bases; unmatched bases: 6. Germline lookup yields CDR1 SQVTM and CDR2 ANQGSEA. CDR3 length: 13 residues. CDR3 protein: CSVQGAFPYEQYF. The CDR3 DNA reads as TGCAGCGTCCAGGGGGCCTTCCCCTACGAGCAGTACTTC.

This clonotype occurred many times. The gene calls are TRBV5-1 and TRBJ2-3; possible D gene TRBD1, 6 bases. Germline lookup yields CDR1 SGHRS and CDR2 YFSETQ. The CDR3 covers 14 residues. The V end lost 4 bases, the J end lost 6 bases, and 15 bases lay between the germline ends. CDR3 protein: CASSPGQRRDTQYF. The CDR3 DNA follows: TGCGCCAGCAGCCCCGGACAGAGGAGGGATACGCAGTATTTT.

In this sample, this clonotype turned up many times. The J gene is TRBJ2-1, the V gene TRBV5-1; TRBD1 matches 9 bases. CDR1 is SGHRS and CDR2 is YFSETQ in the germline V gene. Germline trimming cut 7 bases from V and 9 bases from J; bases unmatched to any gene: 11. The CDR3 length is 14 residues. The CDR3 region has the DNA TGCGCCAGCGAAGGACAGGGGATGGGAGGTGAGCAGTTCTTC. This sequence encodes CASEGQGMGGEQFF.

This clonotype is judged medium-sized. The chain couples TRBV10-3 to TRBJ2-3; D is uncertain. Germline V lookup: CDR1 ENHRY, CDR2 SYGVKD. The CDR3 sequence is 16 residues long. V lost 0 bases and J 2 bases, leaving 12 bases between the germline ends. In nucleotides, the CDR3 is TGTGCCATCAGTGAGTCTGGCAGATCCCTCACAGATACGCAGTATTTT. Translated, it gives CAISESGRSLTDTQYF.

This clonotype was observed at least ten times. The gene calls are TRBV11-2 and TRBJ1-1; maybe TRBD1 (6 bases). The CDR3 has 15 residues. The germline gives CDR1 SGHAT, CDR2 FQNNGV. V was clipped by 4 bases and J by 2 bases, with 14 bases between them. This CDR3 is CASSSRGQINTEAFF. For the CDR3, the DNA is TGTGCCAGCAGCTCCAGGGGCCAAATAAACACTGAAGCTTTCTTT. Full variable domain (rest looked up from reference TRBV11-2 and TRBJ1-1): EAGVAQSPRYKIIEKRQSVAFWCNPISGHATLYWYQQILGQGPKLLIQFQNNGVVDDSQLPKDRFSAERLKGVDSTLKIQPAKLEDSAVYLCASSSRGQINTEAFFGQGTRLTVV.

In its sample, this clonotype was seen many times. The chain is built from TRBV12-3 or TRBV12-4 and TRBJ1-5; D remains ambiguous. The V end was cut by 5 bases, the J end by 2 bases, with 10 bases between. The CDR3 consists of 14 residues. Here the CDR3 reads CASSEIWGNQPQHF. The CDR3 DNA follows: TGTGCCAGCAGTGAGATATGGGGCAATCAGCCCCAGCATTTT.

This clonotype was recorded many times. The J gene is TRBJ2-3, the V gene TRBV5-1, with D possibly matching TRBD1 (6 bases). Trimming shortened V by 0 bases and J by 0 bases, and 11 bases separated the two germline ends. CDR1 is SGHRS and CDR2 is YFSETQ in the germline V gene. CDR3 size: 16 residues. DNA of the CDR3: TGCGCCAGCAGCTTGGGCGACAGGTCAAGCACAGATACGCAGTATTTT. Protein product: CASSLGDRSSTDTQYF.

This clonotype was counted at least ten times. V gene TRBV4-2 combines with J gene TRBJ1-2; TRBD1 might be the D (5 bases). Germline V gene data show CDR1 as LGHNA and CDR2 as YNFKEQ. The CDR3 is 14 amino acids. Trimming shortened V by 2 bases and J by 10 bases, and 17 bases separated the two germline ends. The CDR3 DNA reads TGTGCCAGCAGCCAACCGACAGAGCCCGAGCTCTACACCTTC. Protein product: CASSQPTEPELYTF.

This clonotype was picked up many times. The genes are TRBV2 and TRBJ2-7; TRBD2 might be the D (6 bases). V was pared by 7 bases and J by 7 bases, with 17 bases between. Looked up from germline, CDR1 is SNHLY and CDR2 is FYNNEI. The CDR3 spans 13 residues. This chain's CDR3 is CASMVREESEQYF. CDR3 coding DNA: TGTGCCAGCATGGTCAGGGAGGAAAGTGAGCAGTACTTC. The entire variable domain, with the rest obtained from reference TRBV2 and TRBJ2-7, is as follows: EPEVTQTPSHQVTQMGQEVILRCVPISNHLYFYWYRQILGQKVEFLVSFYNNEISEKSEIFDDQFSVERPDGSNFTLKIRSTKLEDSAMYFCASMVREESEQYFGPGTRLTVT.

This clonotype appeared many times. This chain connects TRBV4-1 to TRBJ1-3, with D possibly being TRBD1 (5 bases). With 0 bases removed from V and 1 base from J, the gap between germline ends came to 22 bases. CDR1 and CDR2 from the germline V gene are MGHRA and YSYEKL. The CDR3 runs to 20 residues. The CDR3 is CASSQETLKGPSLSGNTIYF. CDR3 nucleotides: TGCGCCAGCAGCCAAGAAACTCTAAAGGGGCCCTCCTTATCTGGAAACACCATATATTTT.

The chain has TRBV7-9 and TRBJ2-3; D perhaps matches TRBD2 (5 bases). Germline values: CDR1 SEHNR, CDR2 FQNEAQ (reference sequence). The CDR3 spans 15 residues. Trimming took 5 bases from V and 0 from J, leaving 12 bases between them. The CDR3 coding sequence is TGTGCCAGCAGCAGGCGGGCCCCGAGCACAGATACGCAGTATTTT. Its protein is CASSRRAPSTDTQYF.

This clonotype has ten or more counts. This rearrangement joins TRBV11-2 to TRBJ2-1; 10 bases map to TRBD2. The CDR3 loop spans 15 amino acids. With V trimmed by 5 bases and J by 10 bases, 11 bases remained unmatched. Germline V gene data show CDR1 as SGHAT and CDR2 as FQNNGV. The CDR3 sequence: CASSIERGGRTEQFF. CDR3 nucleotide sequence: TGTGCCAGCAGCATCGAGCGGGGGGGGCGAACGGAGCAGTTCTTC.

There are many counts of this clonotype. V and J are TRBV5-1 and TRBJ1-1; TRBD1 matches at 8 bases. The CDR3 is made up of 15 amino acids. V lost 0 bases, J lost 4 bases, and 5 bases stayed unmatched. Germline V CDR1 and CDR2: SGHRS, YFSETQ. The CDR3: CASSLGQGAVTEAFF. For the CDR3, the DNA is TGCGCCAGCAGCTTGGGCCAGGGGGCGGTCACTGAAGCTTTCTTT.

This clonotype was recorded at least ten times. The J gene is TRBJ1-2, the V gene TRBV20-1, with a possible D match to TRBD1 (6 bases). Trimming cost V 3 bases and J 5 bases, with 25 bases left between them. The germline gives CDR1 DFQATT, CDR2 SNEGSKA (reference sequence). The CDR3 has 17 residues. Here the CDR3 reads CSARGAQGNRHRYGYTF. Written as DNA, the CDR3 is TGCAGTGCTAGGGGGGCACAGGGTAATAGACATCGATATGGCTACACCTTC.

The sample holds many counts of this clonotype. The V and J genes are TRBV7-7 and TRBJ2-5, with D unclear. V was cut by 5 bases and J by 1 base, with 8 bases left in between. Per germline, CDR1 SSHAT and CDR2 FNYEAQ (reference sequence). The CDR3 sequence is 13 residues long. CDR3 in amino acids: CASSLRAQETQYF. The CDR3 DNA reads as TGTGCCAGCAGCCTACGGGCCCAAGAGACCCAGTACTTC.